This passage covers 9 T cell receptor beta chains from one sample sequenced in a study of regulatory T cells in long-lasting Graves disease. Both iRepertoire HTBI primers and Arm-PCR of CDR3 regions were used to build the TCR beta libraries. TCRdb fed the multiplex PCR reads into MiXCR, producing one record per CDR3 protein. The data contain hundreds of thousands of distinct CDR3 sequences, roughly 15% of them seen just once; the ten biggest clones take up 15% to 20%. Time point indicated: newly diagnosed GD, antithyroid drugs for less than 3 months. There was RNA extracted from PBMCs, and the TCR library was made from it. This sample was also put to use in a study of T cells in Graves' hyperthyroidism and ophthalmopathy.

The sequencing used peripheral blood mononuclear cells (PBMCs), collected at new diagnosis, from a patient treated with antithyroid drugs. Receptors originate from a woman aged 30 to 39 with Graves disease.

This clonotype showed up many times. This rearrangement joins TRBV7-9 to TRBJ2-1; D might be TRBD2 (6 bases). V lost 2 bases, J lost 4 bases, and 15 bases lay in between. The CDR3 is made up of 16 amino acids. CDR1 is SEHNR and CDR2 is FQNEAQ in the germline V gene (reference sequence). The CDR3 nucleotides are TGTGCCAGCAGCTTACCCCGGGTAGCGGATTACAATGAGCAGTTCTTC. Translation gives CASSLPRVADYNEQFF.

This clonotype has only a few counts. J is TRBJ2-5 and V is TRBV24-1; D might be TRBD1 (6 bases). V was clipped by 4 bases and J by 2 bases, with 13 bases between them. This CDR3 contains 15 residues. CDR1 is KGHDR, CDR2 SFDVKD, per germline. The CDR3, as DNA: TGTGCCACCAGTGAAGTCCAGGGGATACAAGAGACCCAGTACTTC. It is translated as CATSEVQGIQETQYF.

This clonotype appeared many times. J is TRBJ1-1 and V is TRBV5-1, with D hard to call. The CDR3 sequence is 16 residues long. The V end was cut by 0 bases, the J end by 2 bases, with 14 bases between. Germline lookup yields CDR1 SGHRS and CDR2 YFSETQ. CDR3 in amino acids: CASSLGAFSANTEAFF. The CDR3 DNA follows: TGCGCCAGCAGCTTGGGAGCCTTTTCCGCCAACACTGAAGCTTTCTTT. The complete variable domain, with remaining parts taken from reference TRBV5-1 and TRBJ1-1, reads KAGVTQTPRYLIKTRGQQVTLSCSPISGHRSVSWYQQTPGQGLQFLFEYFSETQRNKGNFPGRFSGRQFSNSRSEMNVSTLELGDSALYLCASSLGAFSANTEAFFGQGTRLTVV.

The chain is built from TRBV7-9 and TRBJ2-5, with 7 positions matching TRBD2. Germline V gene sequence: CDR1 SEHNR, CDR2 FQNEAQ (reference sequence). The CDR3 consists of 16 residues. V was clipped by 1 base and J by 4 bases; unmatched bases: 9. The DNA of the CDR3 is TGTGCCAGCAGCTTAGATGCTGGCGGGAGTTCAGAGACCCAGTACTTC. This encodes CASSLDAGGSSETQYF.

This clonotype showed up just a few times. The V call is TRBV3-1, the J call TRBJ2-1; 10 bases agree with TRBD2. CDR1 is LGHDT, CDR2 YNNKEL, per germline (reference sequence). V lost 4 bases and J lost 9; bases outside the gene matches: 9. There are 15 residues in the CDR3. The CDR3 reads CASSRAGTSDGEQFF. CDR3 nucleotides: TGTGCCAGCAGCCGAGCCGGGACTAGCGATGGTGAGCAGTTCTTC.

This clonotype has at least ten counts. CDR3 coding DNA: TGTGCCAGCAGCTGGGGGCAGGGGTCTCGAGAGCAGTACTTC. Its protein is CASSWGQGSREQYF. The V and J genes are TRBV7-2 and TRBJ2-7; the D gene is possibly TRBD1 (6 bases). V was trimmed by 4 bases and J by 7 bases, leaving 17 bases between them. Germline CDR1 SGHTA, CDR2 FQGNSA. The CDR3 loop spans 14 amino acids.

This clonotype was detected a few times. The chain is built from TRBV6-1 and TRBJ2-6; TRBD1 aligns across 7 bases. The V gene end was trimmed by 4 bases and the J gene end by 4 bases; junction bases not matched to a gene: 10. Germline CDR1 and CDR2: MNHNS and SASEGT. This CDR3 contains 17 residues. CDR3 in DNA: TGTGCCAGCAGTGGACAGGGTAATTCTGCCGGGGCCAACGTCCTGACTTTC. Protein sequence: CASSGQGNSAGANVLTF.

A few counts support this clonotype. V and J are TRBV12-3 or TRBV12-4 and TRBJ2-3; 15 bases map to TRBD2. The CDR3 runs to 15 residues. V was clipped by 6 bases and J by 6 bases; unmatched bases: 4. CDR3 coding DNA: TGTGCCAGCAGGCCCGGACTAGCGGGAGGGGATACGCAGTATTTT. This gives the protein CASRPGLAGGDTQYF.

A few counts support this clonotype. The chain recombines TRBV7-9 with TRBJ1-1, with a tentative D call TRBD1 (6 bases). V dropped 5 bases and J dropped 5 bases, with 18 bases sitting between them. Germline V lookup: CDR1 SEHNR, CDR2 FQNEAQ (reference sequence). This CDR3 is 15 amino acids long. In nucleotides, the CDR3 is TGTGCCAGCAGCCTTAGTTTGGGGGCAAGGACTGAAGCTTTCTTT. Residues: CASSLSLGARTEAFF.